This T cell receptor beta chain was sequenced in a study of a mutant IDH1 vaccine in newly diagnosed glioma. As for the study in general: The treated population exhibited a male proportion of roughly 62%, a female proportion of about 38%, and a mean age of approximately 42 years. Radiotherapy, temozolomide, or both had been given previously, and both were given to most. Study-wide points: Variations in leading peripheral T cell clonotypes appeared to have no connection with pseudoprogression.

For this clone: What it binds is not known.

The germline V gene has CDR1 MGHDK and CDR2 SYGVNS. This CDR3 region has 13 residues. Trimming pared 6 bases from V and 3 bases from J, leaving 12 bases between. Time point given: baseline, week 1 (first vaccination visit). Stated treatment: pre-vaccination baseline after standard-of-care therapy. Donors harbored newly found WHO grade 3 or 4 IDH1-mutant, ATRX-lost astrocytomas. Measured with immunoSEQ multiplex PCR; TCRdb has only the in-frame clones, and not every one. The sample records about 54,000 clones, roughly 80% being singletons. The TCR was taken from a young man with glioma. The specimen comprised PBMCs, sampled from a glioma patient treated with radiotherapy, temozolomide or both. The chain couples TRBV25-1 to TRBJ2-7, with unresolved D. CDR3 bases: TGTGCCAGCAGAGGCGGCACTTACTACGAGCAGTACTTC. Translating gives CASRGGTYYEQYF.